The 18 T cell receptor beta chains below were found in one sample sequenced in a study of blood T cell repertoires in COVID-19. TCRdb keeps only in-frame clones here, not all; method: immunoSEQ multiplex PCR. The table has some 140,000 clones, more than 70% seen once. The sequenced material came from peripheral blood. These receptor sequences come from a man aged 60 to 75 with acute or convalescent COVID-19.

This rearrangement joins TRBV25-1 to TRBJ1-5; no firm D call. There are 14 residues in the CDR3. Germline V gene lookup returns CDR1 MGHDK and CDR2 SYGVNS. The V end was cut by 4 bases, the J end by 0 bases, with 7 bases between. Here the CDR3 reads CASSVGISNQPQHF. The CDR3 DNA reads as TGTGCCAGCAGTGTCGGGATTAGCAATCAGCCCCAGCATTTT.

This clone was seen a few times. The chain joins TRBV6-5 to TRBJ1-2; no clear D. The CDR3 runs to 13 residues. Germline V gene data show CDR1 as MNHEY and CDR2 as SVGAGI. Trimming removed 6 bases from V and 8 bases from J, with 16 bases in between. The CDR3 nucleotides read TGTGCCAGCAGGAGGACTGCTGACCAAGGCTACACCTTC. This sequence encodes CASRRTADQGYTF.

This clone was found once. This chain uses TRBV5-6 with TRBJ1-2, with no clear D. V was cut by 6 bases and J by 0 bases, with 15 bases left in between. Germline V CDR1 and CDR2: SGHDT, YYEEEE. The CDR3 extends over 15 amino acids. The CDR3 DNA reads TGTGCCAGCAAAACGGGTCCCGCTTCTAACTATGGCTACACCTTC. Its protein product is CASKTGPASNYGYTF.

The chain links TRBV19 to TRBJ2-7; TRBD2 matches 8 bases. CDR3 length equals 14 residues. Germline values: CDR1 LNHDA, CDR2 SQIVND (reference sequence). Germline trimming cut 1 base from V and 6 bases from J; bases unmatched to any gene: 5. The CDR3 DNA reads as TGTGCCAGTAGTATAGCGGGAGGGCTCTTCGAGCAGTACTTC. As protein: CASSIAGGLFEQYF.

This chain's CDR3 is CASSLGGTTDTQYF. CDR3 sequence (DNA): TGCGCCAGCAGCTTAGGGGGCACCACAGATACGCAGTATTTT. The chain combines TRBV5-1 with TRBJ2-3; 7 nucleotides align to TRBD1. CDR3 length equals 14 residues. Germline CDR1 and CDR2: SGHRS and YFSETQ. J lost 2 bases, V lost 2 bases, and 2 bases had no gene match.

The chain links TRBV3-1 (or the pseudogene TRBV3-2) to TRBJ2-3, with D possibly TRBD2 on 5 matching bases. Trimming took 7 bases from V and 5 from J, leaving 13 bases between them. There are 13 residues in the CDR3. Germline CDR1 LGHDT, CDR2 YNNKEL (reference sequence). CDR3 protein: CASNPTGKDTQYF. The DNA for the CDR3 is TGTGCCAGCAACCCGACGGGAAAAGATACGCAGTATTTT.

The chain recombines TRBV6-1 with TRBJ1-1; D uncertain. Germline CDR1 reads MNHNS; CDR2 reads SASEGT. Trimming removed 8 bases at V and 5 bases at J, with 15 bases between. This CDR3 is built from 13 residues. The CDR3 DNA sequence: TGTGCCAGCCGTTTACTCTTGTATACTGAAGCTTTCTTT. It is translated as CASRLLLYTEAFF.

The genes are TRBV9 and TRBJ1-2; D call uncertain. The length of the CDR3 is 14 residues. Germline V gene sequence: CDR1 SGDLS, CDR2 YYNGEE. V was cut by 0 bases and J by 2 bases, with 8 bases left in between. CDR3 in amino acids: CASSVDRTNYGYTF. The CDR3 DNA sequence: TGTGCCAGCAGCGTAGACAGAACCAACTATGGCTACACCTTC.

V gene TRBV25-1 combines with J gene TRBJ1-4, with a weak D call TRBD1 (5 bases). V shed 3 bases and J shed 8 bases, with 13 bases lying between them. CDR3 length equals 14 residues. Germline V gene sequence: CDR1 MGHDK, CDR2 SYGVNS. The DNA of the CDR3 is TGTGCCAGCAGTGATGGGGGGGGTAGAGAAAAACTGTTTTTT. Translation gives CASSDGGGREKLFF.

J is TRBJ1-1 and V is TRBV5-1, with TRBD1 as a possible D gene (5 bases). In germline, CDR1 is SGHRS, CDR2 YFSETQ. The germline V and J ends were trimmed by 1 base and 6 bases, with 13 bases remaining between them. This CDR3 has 14 residues. This CDR3 reads CASSLRGGASEAFF. The CDR3 DNA sequence: TGCGCCAGCAGCTTGCGAGGCGGGGCATCTGAAGCTTTCTTT. Based on the CDR3 plus reference TRBV5-1 and TRBJ1-1, the full variable domain is KAGVTQTPRYLIKTRGQQVTLSCSPISGHRSVSWYQQTPGQGLQFLFEYFSETQRNKGNFPGRFSGRQFSNSRSEMNVSTLELGDSALYLCASSLRGGASEAFFGQGTRLTVV.

This chain connects TRBV5-1 to TRBJ1-1; a possible D gene is TRBD1 (5 bases). The ends were cut back, 4 bases at V and 1 base at J, with 11 bases in the middle. The V gene's germline CDR1 is SGHRS and CDR2 YFSETQ. The CDR3 length is 14 residues. Here the CDR3 reads CASSPDNSNTEAFF. The CDR3 DNA reads TGCGCCAGCAGCCCGGACAATTCGAACACTGAAGCTTTCTTT.

The chain employs TRBV5-1 and TRBJ2-1; 8 positions agree with TRBD2. Germline V gene lookup returns CDR1 SGHRS and CDR2 YFSETQ. The CDR3 contains 17 residues. The V gene end was trimmed by 5 bases and the J gene end by 0 bases; junction bases not matched to a gene: 10. The CDR3 protein is CASRATQRGSSYNEQFF. CDR3 DNA: TGCGCCAGCAGGGCCACGCAGCGGGGGAGCTCCTACAATGAGCAGTTCTTC.

This clone has just one count. The chain links TRBV5-4 to TRBJ1-1; D is unresolved. Trimming took off 2 bases at V and 2 bases at J, with 13 bases between the two ends. Germline values: CDR1 SGHNT, CDR2 YYREEE (reference sequence). CDR3 length: 15 amino acids. CDR3 amino acids: CASSLQGRFNTEAFF. DNA of the CDR3: TGTGCCAGCAGCTTACAAGGCAGGTTCAACACTGAAGCTTTCTTT. Full variable domain (rest looked up from reference TRBV5-4 and TRBJ1-1): ETGVTQSPTHLIKTRGQQVTLRCSSQSGHNTVSWYQQALGQGPQFIFQYYREEENGRGNFPPRFSGLQFPNYSSELNVNALELDDSALYLCASSLQGRFNTEAFFGQGTRLTVV.

The rearrangement uses TRBV5-4 and TRBJ2-3, with 7 nucleotides matching TRBD1. The J segment lost 3 bases and the V segment lost 1 base, leaving 8 bases of the junction unmatched. Germline V gives CDR1 SGHNT, CDR2 YYREEE (reference sequence). The CDR3 has 16 amino acids. CDR3 loop: CASSLNTGTVTDTQYF. DNA for the CDR3: TGTGCCAGCAGCTTGAATACCGGGACAGTAACAGATACGCAGTATTTT.

The chain couples TRBV24-1 to TRBJ2-7; 7 bases fit TRBD2. J was trimmed by 5 bases and V by 4 bases; bases with no gene match: 13. The CDR3 runs to 16 residues. The germline gives CDR1 KGHDR, CDR2 SFDVKD. The CDR3 coding sequence is TGTGCCACCAGTGACGCCGGGACTAAGAGGCCTAACGAGCAGTACTTC. This sequence encodes CATSDAGTKRPNEQYF.

The V call is TRBV6-4, the J call TRBJ2-2; D is uncertain. This CDR3 comprises 16 residues. Trimming cost V 0 bases and J 4 bases, with 12 bases left between them. Germline V gives CDR1 MRHNA, CDR2 SNTAGT. CDR3 loop: CASSDSSHRSTGELFF. CDR3 bases: TGTGCCAGCAGTGACTCGAGTCATCGGAGCACCGGGGAGCTGTTTTTT.

The rearrangement links TRBV7-2 to TRBJ2-3; D is perhaps TRBD1 (5 bases). Germline-derived CDR1 and CDR2 are SGHTA and FQGNSA. V lost 1 base and J lost 0, with 11 bases in between. The length of the CDR3 is 16 residues. CDR3 nucleotide sequence: TGTGCCAGCAGCTTAGAGGCGGACACTAGCACAGATACGCAGTATTTT. This codes for CASSLEADTSTDTQYF.

Written as DNA, the CDR3 is TGTGCCAGCAGCTTGGGAGGGACTAGCGGTCAAGAGACCCAGTACTTC. It yields the protein CASSLGGTSGQETQYF. This sequence joins TRBV5-8 and TRBJ2-5; the match to TRBD2 covers 11 bases. The CDR3 is 16 residues long. Unmatched junction bases numbered 3, after V lost 0 bases and J lost 2 bases. Per germline, CDR1 SGHTS and CDR2 YDEGEE.